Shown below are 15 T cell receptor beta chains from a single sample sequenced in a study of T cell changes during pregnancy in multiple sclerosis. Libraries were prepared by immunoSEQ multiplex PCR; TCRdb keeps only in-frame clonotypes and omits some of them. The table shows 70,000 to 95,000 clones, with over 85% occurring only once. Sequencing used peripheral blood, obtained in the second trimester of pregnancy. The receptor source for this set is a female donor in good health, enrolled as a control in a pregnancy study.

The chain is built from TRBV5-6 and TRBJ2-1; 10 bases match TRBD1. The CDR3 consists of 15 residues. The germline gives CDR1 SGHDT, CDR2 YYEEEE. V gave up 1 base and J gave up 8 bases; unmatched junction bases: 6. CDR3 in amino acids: CASSLRTGGFDEQFF. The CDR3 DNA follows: TGTGCCAGCAGCTTGAGGACAGGGGGTTTCGATGAGCAGTTCTTC. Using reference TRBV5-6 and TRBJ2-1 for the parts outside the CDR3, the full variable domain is DAGVTQSPTHLIKTRGQQVTLRCSPKSGHDTVSWYQQALGQGPQFIFQYYEEEERQRGNFPDRFSGHQFPNYSSELNVNALLLGDSALYLCASSLRTGGFDEQFFGPGTRLTVL.

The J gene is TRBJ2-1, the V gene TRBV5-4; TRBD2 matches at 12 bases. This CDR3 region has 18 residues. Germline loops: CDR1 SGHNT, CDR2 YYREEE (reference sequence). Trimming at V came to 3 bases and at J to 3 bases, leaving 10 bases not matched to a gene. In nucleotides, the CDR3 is TGTGCCAGCAGCTCGGGGGGACTAGCGGGTGCGTACTACAATGAGCAGTTCTTC. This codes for CASSSGGLAGAYYNEQFF.

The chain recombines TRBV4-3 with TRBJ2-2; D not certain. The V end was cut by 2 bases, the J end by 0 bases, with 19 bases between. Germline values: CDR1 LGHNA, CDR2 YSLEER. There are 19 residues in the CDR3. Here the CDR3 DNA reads TGCGCCAGCAGCCAACCCCCGAAAATGGGCAGGCCGAACACCGGGGAGCTGTTTTTT. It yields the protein CASSQPPKMGRPNTGELFF.

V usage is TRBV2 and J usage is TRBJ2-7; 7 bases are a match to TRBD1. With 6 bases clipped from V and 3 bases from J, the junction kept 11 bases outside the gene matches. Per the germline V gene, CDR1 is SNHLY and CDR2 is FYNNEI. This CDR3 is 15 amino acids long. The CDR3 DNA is TGTGCCAGCAGCGCAGAGGGGACAGCGCTCTACGAGCAGTACTTC. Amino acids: CASSAEGTALYEQYF.

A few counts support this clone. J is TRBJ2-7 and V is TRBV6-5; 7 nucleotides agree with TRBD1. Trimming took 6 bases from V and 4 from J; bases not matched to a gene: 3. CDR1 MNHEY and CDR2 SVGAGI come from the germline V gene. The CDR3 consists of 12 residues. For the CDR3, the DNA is TGTGCCAGCAGCCAACAGGGGTACGAGCAGTACTTC. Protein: CASSQQGYEQYF.

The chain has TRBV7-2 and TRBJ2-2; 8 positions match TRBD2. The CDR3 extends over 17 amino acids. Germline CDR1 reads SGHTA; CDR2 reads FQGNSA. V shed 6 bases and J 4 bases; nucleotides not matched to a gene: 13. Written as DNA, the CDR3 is TGTGCCAGCAGTTTATCGGGGGGGGGCCCTCTCACCGGGGAGCTGTTTTTT. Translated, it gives CASSLSGGGPLTGELFF.

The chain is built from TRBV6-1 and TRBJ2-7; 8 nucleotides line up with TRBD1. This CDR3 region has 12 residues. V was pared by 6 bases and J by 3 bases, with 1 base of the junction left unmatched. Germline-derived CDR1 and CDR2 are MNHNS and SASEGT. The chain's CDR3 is CASRTGGYEQYF. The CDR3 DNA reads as TGTGCCAGCAGAACAGGGGGCTACGAGCAGTACTTC.

The CDR3 DNA reads TGTGCCAGCAGCCAAGAAGATACAGGGAACTATGGCTACACCTTC. Translation gives CASSQEDTGNYGYTF. The chain employs TRBV4-2 and TRBJ1-2; tentative D call: TRBD1 (6 bases). The CDR3 consists of 15 residues. Germline V gene data show CDR1 as LGHNA and CDR2 as YNFKEQ. V lost 0 bases and J 2 bases, leaving 10 bases between the germline ends.

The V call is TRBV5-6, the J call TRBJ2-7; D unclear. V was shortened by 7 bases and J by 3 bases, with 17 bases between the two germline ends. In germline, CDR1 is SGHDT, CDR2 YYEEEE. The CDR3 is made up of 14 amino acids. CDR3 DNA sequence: TGTGCCAGCCATACCGGGTTCCTCGACTACGAGCAGTACTTC. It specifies CASHTGFLDYEQYF.

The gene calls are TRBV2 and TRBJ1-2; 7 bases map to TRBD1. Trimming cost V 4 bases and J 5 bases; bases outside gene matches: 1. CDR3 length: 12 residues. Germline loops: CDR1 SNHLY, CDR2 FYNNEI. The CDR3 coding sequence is TGTGCCAGCAGTGGGACAGGATATGGCTACACCTTC. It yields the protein CASSGTGYGYTF.

The CDR3 DNA sequence: TGTGCTAGTGCTCGGACAGGGGGGACAGATACGCAGTATTTT. This encodes CASARTGGTDTQYF. This chain links TRBV12-5 with TRBJ2-3, with 10 bases that match TRBD1. This CDR3 has 14 amino acids. V was pared by 7 bases and J by 3 bases, with 4 bases of the junction left unmatched. Germline lookup yields CDR1 LGHNT and CDR2 FRNRAP.

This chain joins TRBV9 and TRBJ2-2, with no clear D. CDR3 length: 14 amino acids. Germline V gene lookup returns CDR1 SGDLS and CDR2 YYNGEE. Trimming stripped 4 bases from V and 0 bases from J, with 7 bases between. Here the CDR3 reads CASSPTPNTGELFF. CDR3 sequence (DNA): TGTGCCAGCAGCCCGACACCGAACACCGGGGAGCTGTTTTTT.

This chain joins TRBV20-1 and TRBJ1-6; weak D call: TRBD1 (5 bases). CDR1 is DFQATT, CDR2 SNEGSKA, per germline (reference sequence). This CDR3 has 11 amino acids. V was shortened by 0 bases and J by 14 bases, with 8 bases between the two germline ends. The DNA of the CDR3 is TGCAGTGCTAGAGATCGGGGGGCCCTCCACTTT. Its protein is CSARDRGALHF.

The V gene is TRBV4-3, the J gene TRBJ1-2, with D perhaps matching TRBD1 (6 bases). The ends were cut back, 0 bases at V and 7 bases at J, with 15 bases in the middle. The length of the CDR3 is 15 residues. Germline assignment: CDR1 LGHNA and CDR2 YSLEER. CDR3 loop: CASSQETGRGGGYTF. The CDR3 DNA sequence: TGCGCCAGCAGCCAAGAGACAGGCCGGGGGGGTGGCTACACCTTC.

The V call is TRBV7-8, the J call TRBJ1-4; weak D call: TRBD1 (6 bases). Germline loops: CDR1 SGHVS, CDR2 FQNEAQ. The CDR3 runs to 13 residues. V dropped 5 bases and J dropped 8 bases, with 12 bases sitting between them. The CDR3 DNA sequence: TGTGCCAGCAGCACAGGGCTAGAAGAAAAACTGTTTTTT. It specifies CASSTGLEEKLFF.